Presented here are 25 T cell receptor beta chains from one specimen sequenced in a study of T cell responses to AZD1222 COVID-19 vaccine listed by TCRdb under 2021. The library was made by the immunoSEQ multiplex PCR assay. TCRdb carries this immuneACCESS record with in-frame sequences only. Its versions omit some clonotypes, under half of them owing to an unresolved V gene in the studies checked, with the rest unexplained. The sample table lists under 200,000 clones, about 95% of them with a count of one. The biggest ten clones account for 0.64% of the sample. What the time point label conveys for this sample: baseline before first vaccination. The sequencing used peripheral blood, collected on day 0 of AZD1222 vaccination. These receptors all come from an adult in good health.

The V gene is TRBV27, the J gene TRBJ1-2; maybe TRBD1 (5 bases). Germline V CDR1 and CDR2: MNHEY, SMNVEV (reference sequence). The CDR3 has 13 amino acids. Trimming shortened V by 6 bases and J by 2 bases, and 10 bases separated the two germline ends. CDR3 nucleotides: TGTGCCAGCAGCTGGGGGGAAAACTATGGCTACACCTTC. This translates into CASSWGENYGYTF.

The V gene is TRBV12-3 or TRBV12-4, the J gene TRBJ1-2; D not certain. Trimming stripped 6 bases from V and 8 bases from J, with 16 bases between. This CDR3 comprises 13 residues. The CDR3 sequence is CASSRDPSGGYTF. The CDR3 DNA reads TGTGCCAGCAGCCGCGACCCTTCGGGAGGCTACACCTTC.

The V call is TRBV7-2, the J call TRBJ1-4, with D unclear. The CDR3 has 13 amino acids. Germline V CDR1 and CDR2: SGHTA, FQGNSA. Trimming pared 5 bases from V and 7 bases from J, leaving 11 bases between. The CDR3 DNA reads TGTGCCAGCAGCCCCAGGTCAGGTGAAAAACTGTTTTTT. Amino acids: CASSPRSGEKLFF.

The chain couples TRBV6-5 to TRBJ1-2; D ambiguous. V gave up 8 bases and J gave up 4 bases, with 14 bases separating them. CDR1 is MNHEY and CDR2 is SVGAGI in the germline V gene. The CDR3 is made up of 13 amino acids. Here the CDR3 DNA reads TGTGCCAGCGAGGTTGAGGGAGGCTATGGCTACACCTTC. It is translated as CASEVEGGYGYTF.

V is TRBV13 and J is TRBJ2-1; 7 nucleotides align to TRBD2. CDR3 length: 17 residues. Germline CDR1 is PRHDT and CDR2 is FYEKMQ (reference sequence). J lost 5 bases, V lost 5 bases, and 15 bases had no gene match. The CDR3 DNA is TGTGCCAGCAGCCCCAACCTCCCTAGCGGTAGGGACAATGAGCAGTTCTTC. Residues: CASSPNLPSGRDNEQFF.

This chain uses TRBV27 with TRBJ2-1; D is possibly TRBD2 (6 bases). Trimming cost V 2 bases and J 12 bases, with 14 bases left between them. The CDR3 is 13 residues long. Germline CDR1 and CDR2: MNHEY and SMNVEV (reference sequence). CDR3 sequence reads: CASSLMWGDRQFF. The CDR3 DNA follows: TGTGCCAGCAGTTTAATGTGGGGGGATAGGCAGTTCTTC.

This chain links TRBV3-1 (or the pseudogene TRBV3-2) with TRBJ1-1, with unresolved D. The V gene's germline CDR1 is LGHDT and CDR2 YNNKEL (reference sequence). CDR3 length equals 14 residues. Trimming cost V 4 bases and J 4 bases, with 13 bases left between them. The CDR3 spells CASSPGIWSTEAFF. In DNA, the CDR3 is TGTGCCAGCAGCCCGGGGATCTGGAGCACTGAAGCTTTCTTT.

J is TRBJ1-2 and V is TRBV9, with a tentative D call TRBD1 (5 bases). The V gene's germline CDR1 is SGDLS and CDR2 YYNGEE. V lost 3 bases and J lost 5, with 8 bases in between. This CDR3 is built from 12 residues. The CDR3 region is CASSGGPYGYTF. CDR3 DNA sequence: TGTGCCAGCAGCGGGGGACCGTATGGCTACACCTTC.

This clone appeared a single time. The rearrangement links TRBV5-4 to TRBJ1-1; a weak D match, TRBD1 (5 bases). The ends were cut back, 0 bases at V and 0 bases at J, with 12 bases in the middle. The length of the CDR3 is 16 residues. Germline CDR1 is SGHNT and CDR2 is YYREEE (reference sequence). The CDR3 DNA is TGTGCCAGCAGCTTGGCCCTGACAGCCATGAACACTGAAGCTTTCTTT. Its translation is CASSLALTAMNTEAFF.

The V gene is TRBV18, the J gene TRBJ1-6; a possible D gene is TRBD1 (5 bases). With 8 bases removed from V and 10 bases from J, the gap between germline ends came to 18 bases. The CDR3 runs 14 residues. CDR1 and CDR2 (germline): KGHSH, LQKENI. CDR3 in amino acids: CASRRDGHGSPLHF. The CDR3 DNA is TGTGCCAGCCGGAGGGACGGCCATGGGTCACCCCTCCACTTT.

V gene TRBV28 combines with J gene TRBJ1-1, with 7 bases aligning to TRBD1. After removal of 3 bases from V and 0 bases from J, the junction contained 1 base not matched to a gene. This CDR3 has 14 amino acids. Germline V gene sequence: CDR1 MDHEN, CDR2 SYDVKM. The CDR3 protein is CASSFRGLNTEAFF. The CDR3 DNA reads as TGTGCCAGCAGTTTCAGGGGGTTGAACACTGAAGCTTTCTTT.

This sequence joins TRBV4-1 and TRBJ2-5; D is unclear. V lost 1 base to trimming and J lost 4 bases, with 7 bases between them. The germline V gene encodes CDR1 MGHRA and CDR2 YSYEKL. CDR3 length: 13 residues. This CDR3 is CASSQGPPETQYF. CDR3 in DNA: TGCGCCAGCAGCCAAGGTCCCCCAGAGACCCAGTACTTC.

V usage is TRBV30 and J usage is TRBJ1-1, with no clear D. V lost 3 bases, J lost 8 bases, and 7 bases lay in between. Germline V gene data show CDR1 as GTSNPN and CDR2 as SVGIG (reference sequence). The CDR3 has 10 residues. In nucleotides, the CDR3 is TGTGCCTGGAGCGGCGGGGAAGCTTTCTTT. It specifies CAWSGGEAFF.

The J gene is TRBJ2-3, the V gene TRBV7-9; 8 bases map to TRBD2. Germline loops: CDR1 SEHNR, CDR2 FQNEAQ (reference sequence). The V segment lost 5 bases and the J segment 2 bases; nucleotides outside the gene matches: 6. This CDR3 has 15 residues. The DNA for the CDR3 is TGTGCCAGCAGCGAACTAGCGGTCCCCACAGATACGCAGTATTTT. Translating it yields CASSELAVPTDTQYF.

The chain employs TRBV20-1 and TRBJ2-1; no firm D call. This CDR3 spans 11 amino acids. V lost 1 base to trimming and J lost 9 bases, with 7 bases between them. Germline-derived CDR1 and CDR2 are DFQATT and SNEGSKA (reference sequence). The CDR3 here is CSARASREQFF. The CDR3 nucleotides read TGCAGTGCTAGAGCATCCCGTGAGCAGTTCTTC.

This clone was observed a single time. The rearrangement joins TRBV5-1 to TRBJ2-3; perhaps TRBD2 as D (5 bases). This CDR3 has 14 amino acids. Between the trimmed V and J ends, which lost 0 bases and 5 bases, there was a span of 10 bases. Per germline, CDR1 SGHRS and CDR2 YFSETQ. The CDR3 DNA sequence: TGCGCCAGCAGCTTGGACAAGGCGGGAGATACGCAGTATTTT. Protein: CASSLDKAGDTQYF.

CDR3 in amino acids: CASSLGDEQFF. The DNA for the CDR3 is TGTGCCAGCAGTTTAGGCGATGAGCAGTTCTTC. V is TRBV12-3 or TRBV12-4 and J is TRBJ2-1; D not certain. The germline V and J ends were trimmed by 1 base and 8 bases, with 3 bases remaining between them. This CDR3 has 11 amino acids.

The chain is built from TRBV18 and TRBJ1-4; 10 bases align to TRBD1. This CDR3 contains 13 residues. J lost 11 bases, V lost 8 bases, and 8 bases had no gene match. Germline V gene lookup returns CDR1 KGHSH and CDR2 LQKENI. CDR3 residues: CASRDRGGPKLFF. The DNA of the CDR3 is TGTGCCAGCCGGGACAGGGGAGGGCCGAAACTGTTTTTT. The full variable domain, its missing parts supplied by reference TRBV18 and TRBJ1-4, is NAGVMQNPRHLVRRRGQEARLRCSPMKGHSHVYWYRQLPEEGLKFMVYLQKENIIDESGMPKERFSAEFPKEGPSILRIQQVVRGDSAAYFCASRDRGGPKLFFGSGTQLSVL.

This chain uses TRBV2 with TRBJ2-2; the D gene is possibly TRBD1 (6 bases). The CDR3 is made up of 15 amino acids. Trimming cost V 8 bases and J 4 bases, with 17 bases left between them. Per the germline V gene, CDR1 is SNHLY and CDR2 is FYNNEI. The chain's CDR3 is CASSTQGMGTGELFF. DNA of the CDR3: TGTGCCAGCTCAACCCAGGGGATGGGCACCGGGGAGCTGTTTTTT. Drawing the rest from reference TRBV2 and TRBJ2-2, the complete variable domain is EPEVTQTPSHQVTQMGQEVILRCVPISNHLYFYWYRQILGQKVEFLVSFYNNEISEKSEIFDDQFSVERPDGSNFTLKIRSTKLEDSAMYFCASSTQGMGTGELFFGEGSRLTVL.

The V and J genes are TRBV7-2 and TRBJ1-5; 7 bases are a match to TRBD1. The CDR3 has 15 residues. V lost 5 bases, J lost 1 base, and 5 bases stayed unmatched. Germline V CDR1 and CDR2: SGHTA, FQGNSA. The CDR3 nucleotides are TGTGCCAGCAGCCTCGGGGGACAGAGCAATCAGCCCCAGCATTTT. Translating gives CASSLGGQSNQPQHF.

V usage is TRBV5-1 and J usage is TRBJ2-1, with a tentative D call TRBD2 (6 bases). Looked up from germline, CDR1 is SGHRS and CDR2 is YFSETQ. The CDR3 covers 12 residues. With 3 bases removed from V and 6 bases from J, the gap between germline ends came to 7 bases. Here the CDR3 DNA reads TGCGCCAGCAGCTGGGACTCCAATGAGCAGTTCTTC. Its translation: CASSWDSNEQFF.

The chain links TRBV27 to TRBJ1-2; no clear D gene. Germline loops: CDR1 MNHEY, CDR2 SMNVEV (reference sequence). CDR3 length equals 13 residues. Trimming removed 5 bases from V and 6 bases from J, with 13 bases in between. CDR3 protein: CASSPQSVDGYTF. The CDR3, as DNA: TGTGCCAGCAGTCCCCAGTCCGTGGATGGCTACACCTTC.

The J gene is TRBJ2-2, the V gene TRBV5-4; D possibly uses TRBD1 or TRBD2 (5 bases each). The CDR3 sequence is 15 residues long. The germline CDR1 and CDR2 sequences are SGHNT and YYREEE (reference sequence). Trimming pared 4 bases from V and 6 bases from J, leaving 16 bases between. The CDR3 DNA reads as TGTGCCAGCAGCACCGGGACCCCGGCCGCCGGGGAGCTGTTTTTT. Translation: CASSTGTPAAGELFF.

The rearrangement joins TRBV19 to TRBJ1-4; D remains unclear. The germline V gene encodes CDR1 LNHDA and CDR2 SQIVND (reference sequence). V lost 10 bases and J lost 0, with 9 bases in between. The CDR3 has 13 residues. The CDR3 reads CATKEATNEKLFF. CDR3 DNA: TGTGCCACCAAGGAAGCAACTAATGAAAAACTGTTTTTT.

V gene TRBV10-1 combines with J gene TRBJ1-1; no firm D call. Germline V gene sequence: CDR1 WNHNN, CDR2 SYGVQD (reference sequence). Trimming removed 3 bases at V and 2 bases at J, with 10 bases between. This CDR3 is built from 14 residues. CDR3 bases: TGCGCCAGCAGTGACGGCGGACTCAACACTGAAGCTTTCTTT. Its protein product is CASSDGGLNTEAFF.